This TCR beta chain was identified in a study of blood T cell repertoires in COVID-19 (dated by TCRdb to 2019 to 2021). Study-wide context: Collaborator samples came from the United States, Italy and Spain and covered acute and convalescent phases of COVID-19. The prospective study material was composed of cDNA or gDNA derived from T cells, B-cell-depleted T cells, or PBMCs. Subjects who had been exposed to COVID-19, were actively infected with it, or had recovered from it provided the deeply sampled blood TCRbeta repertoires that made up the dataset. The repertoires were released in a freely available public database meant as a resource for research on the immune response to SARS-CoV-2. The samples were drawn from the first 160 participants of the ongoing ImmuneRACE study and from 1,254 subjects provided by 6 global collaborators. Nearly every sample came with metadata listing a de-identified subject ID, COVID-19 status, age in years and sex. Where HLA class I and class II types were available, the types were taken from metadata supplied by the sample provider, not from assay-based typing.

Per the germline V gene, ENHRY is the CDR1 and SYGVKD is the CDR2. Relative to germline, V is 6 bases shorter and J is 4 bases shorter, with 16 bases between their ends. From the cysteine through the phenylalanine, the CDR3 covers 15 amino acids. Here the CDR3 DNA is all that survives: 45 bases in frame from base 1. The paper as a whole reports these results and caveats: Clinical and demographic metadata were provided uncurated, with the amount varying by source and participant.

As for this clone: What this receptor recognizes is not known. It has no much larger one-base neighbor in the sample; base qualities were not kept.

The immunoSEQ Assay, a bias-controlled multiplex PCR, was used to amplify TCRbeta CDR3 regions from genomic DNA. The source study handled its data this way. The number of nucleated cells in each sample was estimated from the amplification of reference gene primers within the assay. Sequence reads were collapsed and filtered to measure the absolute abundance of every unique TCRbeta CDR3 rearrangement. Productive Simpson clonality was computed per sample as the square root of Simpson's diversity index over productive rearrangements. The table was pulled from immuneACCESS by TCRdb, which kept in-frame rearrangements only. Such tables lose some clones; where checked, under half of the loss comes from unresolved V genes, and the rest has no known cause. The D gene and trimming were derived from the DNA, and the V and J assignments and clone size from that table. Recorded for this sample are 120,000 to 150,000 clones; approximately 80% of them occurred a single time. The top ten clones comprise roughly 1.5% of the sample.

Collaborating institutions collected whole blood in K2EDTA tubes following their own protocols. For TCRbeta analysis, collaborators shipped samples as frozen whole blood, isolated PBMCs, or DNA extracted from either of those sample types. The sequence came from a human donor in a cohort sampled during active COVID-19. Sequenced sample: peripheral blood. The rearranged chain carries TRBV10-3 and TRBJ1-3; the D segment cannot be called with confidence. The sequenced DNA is TGTGCCATCAGGCCGATCGCGGGTAGGGGAAACACCATATATTTT. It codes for CAIRPIAGRGNTIYF.